This entry lists 6 T cell receptor beta chains sequenced from one sample in a study of T-cell reconstitution after alpha-beta-depleted transplantation in children (dated by TCRdb to the mid-2010s). The library relied on PCR. Data came from an Illumina HiSeq 2500. Molecular barcoding was employed in the preparation of TCR libraries, with unique molecular identifiers being used to normalize TCRbeta repertoire quantification. TCRdb reprocessing: public reads trimmed at Q25 with fastp, clones called with MiXCR, in-frame beta chains kept. Each entry merges the rows of one CDR3 protein and shows their most common DNA and genes. Present in this sample are some 600,000 distinct CDR3 sequences, about 15% of which were seen just once. Together, the top ten hold 0.8% to 1.1% of the sample. This specimen consisted of PBMCs from the stem cell graft donor, obtained from the stem cell graft. The receptors were sampled from a human donor who donated a stem cell graft to a child with acute myeloid leukemia.

Ten or more counts support this clonotype. This chain links TRBV7-9 with TRBJ1-1; D is uncertain. V lost 4 bases and J lost 0, with 12 bases in between. CDR3 length equals 15 residues. Per the germline V gene, CDR1 is SEHNR and CDR2 is FQNEAQ (reference sequence). This CDR3 is CASSSGGRMNTEAFF. The DNA of the CDR3 is TGTGCCAGCAGCTCTGGCGGACGGATGAACACTGAAGCTTTCTTT.

This clonotype has ten or more counts. The genes are TRBV20-1 and TRBJ1-1; unclear D gene. The germline gives CDR1 DFQATT, CDR2 SNEGSKA (reference sequence). The CDR3 spans 15 residues. The ends were cut back, 0 bases at V and 0 bases at J, with 11 bases in the middle. The DNA of the CDR3 is TGCAGTGCTAGAGATCGGGTAACGATGAACACTGAAGCTTTCTTT. Protein: CSARDRVTMNTEAFF.

The chain couples TRBV7-9 to TRBJ1-1, with 10 nucleotides matching TRBD1. The CDR3 is 15 residues long. With 5 bases clipped from V and 5 bases from J, the junction kept 8 bases outside the gene matches. Germline V gene data show CDR1 as SEHNR and CDR2 as FQNEAQ (reference sequence). The CDR3 sequence is CASSPRQGAGTEAFF. As DNA, the CDR3 is TGTGCCAGCAGCCCCAGACAGGGGGCGGGTACTGAAGCTTTCTTT.

This clonotype turned up a few times. The V and J genes are TRBV7-2 and TRBJ2-1; 11 nucleotides match TRBD2. The ends lost 4 bases at V and 2 bases at J; junction bases unmatched: 1. The germline gives CDR1 SGHTA, CDR2 FQGNSA. The CDR3 is 15 residues long. CDR3 DNA: TGTGCCAGCAGCTATAGCGGGGGGGCCTACAATGAGCAGTTCTTC. Its protein product is CASSYSGGAYNEQFF.

The table lists this clonotype with a few counts. V and J are TRBV5-1 and TRBJ2-5, with D uncertain. Trimming left V 4 bases short and J 5 bases short, with 12 bases between. The CDR3 has 13 residues. CDR1 SGHRS and CDR2 YFSETQ come from the germline V gene. In nucleotides, the CDR3 is TGCGCCAGCAGCGAGAACTACTGGGAGACCCAGTACTTC. Amino acid sequence: CASSENYWETQYF.

This clonotype was seen repeatedly, ten times or more. One end of the junction varies from germline; a read error may be responsible. The chain links TRBV7-2 to TRBJ1-6, with 7 bases identical to TRBD1. This CDR3 is 15 amino acids long. CDR1 SGHTA and CDR2 FQGNSA come from the germline V gene. This chain's CDR3 is CASRSGTANNSPLHF. DNA for the CDR3: TGTGCCAGCAGATCCGGGACAGCTAATAACTCACCCCTCCACTTT.